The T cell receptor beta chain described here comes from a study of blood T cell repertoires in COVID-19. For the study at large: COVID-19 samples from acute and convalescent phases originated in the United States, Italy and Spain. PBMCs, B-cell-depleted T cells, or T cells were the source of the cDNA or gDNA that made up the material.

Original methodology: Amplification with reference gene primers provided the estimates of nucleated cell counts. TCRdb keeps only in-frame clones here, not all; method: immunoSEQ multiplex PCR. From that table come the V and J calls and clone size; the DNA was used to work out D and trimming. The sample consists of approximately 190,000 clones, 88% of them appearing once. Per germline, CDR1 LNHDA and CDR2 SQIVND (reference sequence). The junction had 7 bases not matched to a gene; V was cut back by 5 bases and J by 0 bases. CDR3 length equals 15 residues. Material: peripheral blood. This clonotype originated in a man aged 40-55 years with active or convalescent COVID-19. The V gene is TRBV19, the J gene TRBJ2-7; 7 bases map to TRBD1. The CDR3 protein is CASSHSGTVSYEQYF. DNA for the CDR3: TGTGCCAGTAGTCACTCCGGGACAGTCTCCTACGAGCAGTACTTC. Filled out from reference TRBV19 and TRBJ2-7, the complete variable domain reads DGGITQSPKYLFRKEGQNVTLSCEQNLNHDAMYWYRQDPGQGLRLIYYSQIVNDFQKGDIAEGYSVSREKKESFPLTVTSAQKNPTAFYLCASSHSGTVSYEQYFGPGTRLTVT.